This paragraph reports one TCR beta chain. Its specificity is not known. The junction departs from germline at one end; a sequencing error may be responsible. The sample comes from a study of blood T cells in healthy people across ages. Turning to the study itself: Through template switching, about one barcoded beta molecule was captured per two T cells, as measured in model experiments.

Study-wide results and limits: In older individuals, TCR beta diversity per million T cells was lower, falling roughly linearly with age.

This CDR3 spans 15 amino acids. Germline CDR1 SEHNR, CDR2 FQNEAQ (reference sequence). Alongside a J-beta primer mix, a sample-barcoded 5' primer served in a second PCR lasting roughly 6 to 11 cycles. Per sample, CDR3-containing paired-end reads numbered at least 2.5 million. TCRdb re-analysed the 5' RACE reads in MiXCR, keeping a single row per CDR3 protein. The sample holds approximately 730,000 distinct CDR3 sequences; 53% are singletons and the top ten take 41%. This chain joins TRBV7-9 and TRBJ1-2; D perhaps matches TRBD1 (5 bases). The source of this sequence is a man older than 75 in good health. What was sequenced was blood. Here the CDR3 reads CVSSRDSGVPYGYTF. DNA for the CDR3: TGTGTCAGCAGCCGAGACAGCGGGGTCCCCTATGGCTACACCTTC.